This T cell receptor (beta chain) was identified during a study of T cells after posttransplantation cyclophosphamide. Study-wide results and limits: Recipient CMV seropositivity and CMV reactivation strongly tracked TRB clonality.

Sampled 1 year posttransplant, controls received myeloablative marrow transplants, methotrexate and a calcineurin inhibitor. For this clone: Its antigen is unknown.

The data were produced by immunoSEQ multiplex PCR, yet TCRdb's version contains in-frame clones alone and is incomplete. Counted here are about 12,000 clones, 75% to 85% occurring once; the ten biggest clones make up under 4.5%. CDR1 and CDR2 from the germline V gene are SGHRS and YFSETQ. The CDR3 has 15 amino acids. V shed 8 bases and J 2 bases; nucleotides not matched to a gene: 7. The chain links TRBV5-1 to TRBJ2-6, with 7 bases that match TRBD1. The receptor's source is a male patient in his thirties who received an allogeneic stem cell transplant from an unrelated donor, was CMV-positive, and had acute GVHD only. The graft donor may have contributed some T cells. Source: PBMCs, taken about 350 days after allogeneic stem cell transplant with calcineurin inhibitor and methotrexate. DNA for the CDR3: TGCGCCAGTGCCAATCAGGGGGCTGGGGCCAACGTCCTGACTTTC. Translated: CASANQGAGANVLTF.